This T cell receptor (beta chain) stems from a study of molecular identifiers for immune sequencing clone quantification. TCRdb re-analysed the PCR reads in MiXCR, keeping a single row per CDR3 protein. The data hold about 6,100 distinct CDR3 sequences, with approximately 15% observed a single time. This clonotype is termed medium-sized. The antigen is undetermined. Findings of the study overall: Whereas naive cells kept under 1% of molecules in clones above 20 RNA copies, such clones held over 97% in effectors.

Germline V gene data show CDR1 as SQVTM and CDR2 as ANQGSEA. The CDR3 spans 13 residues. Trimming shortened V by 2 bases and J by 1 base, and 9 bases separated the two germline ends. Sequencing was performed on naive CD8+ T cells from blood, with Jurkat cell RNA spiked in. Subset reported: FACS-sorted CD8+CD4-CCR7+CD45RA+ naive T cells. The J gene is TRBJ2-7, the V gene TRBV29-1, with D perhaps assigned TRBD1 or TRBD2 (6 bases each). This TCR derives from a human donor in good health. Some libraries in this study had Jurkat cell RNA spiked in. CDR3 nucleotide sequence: TGCAGCGTTGAATCGGGGGCTTCCTACGAGCAGTACTTC. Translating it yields CSVESGASYEQYF.